The clone carrying this TCR beta chain was seen more than once but under ten times. This entry comes from a study of T cells after yellow fever vaccination. One entry per CDR3 protein results from TCRdb running MiXCR on the 5' RACE reads. The repertoire holds approximately 300,000 distinct CDR3 sequences, with 10% to 15% as singletons. The CDR3 is made up of 17 amino acids. Germline loops: CDR1 SEHNR, CDR2 FQNEAQ (reference sequence). Trimming took off 1 base at V and 1 base at J, with 11 bases between the two ends. J is TRBJ2-6 and V is TRBV7-9; no definite D call. The sequence was collected from a man aged 25-45 years who received the YFV17D yellow fever vaccine. The specimen comprised CD4+ T cells sorted from PBMCs, sampled 45 days after the yellow fever booster vaccination. CDR3 nucleotides: TGTGCCAGCAGCTTAGGGGTCAGGAGTTCTGGGGCCAACGTCCTGACTTTC. Translating it yields CASSLGVRSSGANVLTF.